The present T cell receptor (beta chain) was sequenced within a study of shared clonotypes between healthy human individuals. Across the whole study: Donors consisted of two women and a few men between 18 and 49.

Genomic DNA from each subset was divided evenly over several immunoSEQ plates. Data came from immunoSEQ multiplex PCR; TCRdb stores just in-frame clones and leaves some out. The sample yields 1.5 million to 2.5 million clones, about 95% seen once. Comments on this clone: Its antigen is still unknown.

In the naive CD8 group, cells lacked CD45RO and were positively selected for CCR7, so terminally differentiated effector memory CD45RA+ cells were left out. Study results and caveats: Clonotypes that were shared across a few donors made up roughly 5.2% of naive CD4 clonotypes. In contrast to clonotypes shared by all four donors, non-shared clonotypes had lower generation probabilities.

Sequenced input: naive CD8+ T cells sorted from blood. This sequence originates from a man younger than 35 in good health.

The CDR3 region is CASGGPRLADFQETQYF. The CDR3 DNA is TGTGCCAGTGGGGGCCCTCGACTAGCGGATTTCCAAGAGACCCAGTACTTC. The V gene is TRBV28, the J gene TRBJ2-5; 9 positions agree with TRBD2. The CDR3 has 17 residues. Germline CDR1 and CDR2: MDHEN and SYDVKM. Germline trimming cut 9 bases from V and 1 base from J; bases unmatched to any gene: 15.